The present TCR beta chain was sequenced within a study of OX40 agonist ivuxolimab in advanced cancers. In the study overall: Each dose-escalation patient presented with hepatocellular carcinoma, melanoma, renal cell or head and neck cancer.

Trimming took 6 bases from V and 6 from J, leaving 15 bases between them. The CDR3 contains 14 residues. CDR1 is MDHEN and CDR2 is SYDVKM in the germline V gene. This clone was found once. Assay used: immunoSEQ multiplex PCR; TCRdb lists only in-frame clones, some missing. The repertoire has approximately 100,000 clones, over 85% of them found once; the top ten carry under 0.8%. The sample was CD4+ or CD8+ T cells sorted from blood, taken in a trial of the OX40 agonist ivuxolimab. The rearrangement joins TRBV28 to TRBJ1-5; no clear D gene. The TCR was taken from an adult with an advanced solid tumor such as melanoma, head and neck, liver or kidney cancer. The CDR3 DNA reads TGTGCCAGCAGCCCGTTGTGGGGTAGTCAGCCCCAGCATTTT. Residues: CASSPLWGSQPQHF.